These 15 T cell receptor beta chains share one sample of origin, sequenced in a study of T cells in Graves' hyperthyroidism and ophthalmopathy. Template material for amplifying TCR beta CDR3 regions consisted of RNA transcripts. First-round RT-PCR with HTBI primers amplified the TCR CDR3 region. TCRdb redid the calling of the multiplex PCR reads with MiXCR, one entry per CDR3 protein. Of 600,000 to 850,000 distinct CDR3 sequences in the sample, over 15% are singletons; the top ten hold 16%. Sequencing was carried out using blood. These receptors all come from a woman aged 45-59 years with Graves' hyperthyroidism that later progressed to Graves' ophthalmopathy.

This clonotype has only one observation. The chain has TRBV2 and TRBJ1-6, with a possible D match to TRBD1 (5 bases). Germline V gene sequence: CDR1 SNHLY, CDR2 FYNNEI. There are 15 residues in the CDR3. V dropped 3 bases and J dropped 2 bases, with 8 bases sitting between them. CDR3 sequence reads: CASSDREPYNSPLHF. CDR3 bases: TGTGCCAGCAGTGACAGGGAACCCTATAATTCACCCCTCCACTTT.

This clonotype came up many times. V usage is TRBV30 and J usage is TRBJ2-1; TRBD2 is a possible D gene (5 bases). Trimming took off 4 bases at V and 7 bases at J, with 14 bases between the two ends. Germline assignment: CDR1 GTSNPN and CDR2 SVGIG (reference sequence). The CDR3 spans 13 residues. The CDR3 spells CAWTKLGRNEQFF. DNA for the CDR3: TGTGCCTGGACTAAATTAGGGAGAAATGAGCAGTTCTTC.

The V call is TRBV12-3 or TRBV12-4, the J call TRBJ2-1; TRBD2 aligns across 11 bases. CDR3 length: 16 amino acids. With V trimmed by 6 bases and J by 1 base, 5 bases remained unmatched. The CDR3: CASRFSGGASYNEQFF. The CDR3 DNA follows: TGTGCCAGCAGGTTTAGCGGGGGGGCTTCCTACAATGAGCAGTTCTTC.

This chain uses TRBV14 with TRBJ1-1; tentative D call: TRBD1 (5 bases). The CDR3 totals 14 residues. The ends were cut back, 1 base at V and 2 bases at J, with 8 bases in the middle. The germline CDR1 and CDR2 sequences are SGHDN and FVKESK. The CDR3 region has the DNA TGTGCCAGCAGCCAAGCTCGGGGCAACACTGAAGCTTTCTTT. Translated: CASSQARGNTEAFF.

This clonotype was detected a few times. V gene TRBV3-1 combines with J gene TRBJ2-3; D may be TRBD1 or TRBD2 (6 bases each). The ends were cut back, 6 bases at V and 4 bases at J, with 20 bases in the middle. This CDR3 is built from 16 residues. Germline V CDR1 and CDR2: LGHDT, YNNKEL (reference sequence). The DNA of the CDR3 is TGTGCCAGCAGTAAAAAACTATTAGGGGGGCCAGATACGCAGTATTTT. This sequence encodes CASSKKLLGGPDTQYF.

The count of this clonotype is one. A read error may explain this, as a much larger clone is one base away. The chain combines TRBV27 with TRBJ2-1; tentatively, D is TRBD2 (5 bases). The CDR3 runs 15 residues. CDR1 MNHEY and CDR2 SMNVEV come from the germline V gene (reference sequence). The CDR3: CASGLSFTADNEQFF. DNA for the CDR3: TGTGCCAGCGGTTTATCGTTTACAGCGGACAATGAGCAGTTCTTC.

This clonotype has at least ten counts. The V call is TRBV28, the J call TRBJ1-1; possibly TRBD1 for D (5 bases). The CDR3 spans 14 residues. Trimming left V 7 bases short and J 4 bases short, with 16 bases between. CDR1 is MDHEN, CDR2 SYDVKM, per germline. This chain's CDR3 is CASTQGASGTEAFF. Here the CDR3 DNA reads TGTGCCAGCACCCAAGGGGCTTCTGGCACTGAAGCTTTCTTT.

The chain recombines TRBV20-1 with TRBJ2-7, with 8 bases matching TRBD1. V gave up 6 bases and J gave up 0 bases; unmatched junction bases: 4. Germline-derived CDR1 and CDR2 are DFQATT and SNEGSKA (reference sequence). This CDR3 is 13 amino acids long. In DNA form, the CDR3 reads TGCAGTGCAGCGACAGGGGCCTCCTACGAGCAGTACTTC. It yields the protein CSAATGASYEQYF.

The chain couples TRBV25-1 to TRBJ2-1, with D perhaps TRBD1 (6 bases). The CDR3 extends over 13 amino acids. Germline assignment: CDR1 MGHDK and CDR2 SYGVNS. Trimming pared 4 bases from V and 6 bases from J, leaving 10 bases between. The CDR3 sequence: CASSGRDINEQFF. In DNA, the CDR3 is TGTGCCAGCAGTGGTCGGGACATCAATGAGCAGTTCTTC.

This clonotype was seen many times. The chain links TRBV2 to TRBJ2-1, with a tentative D call TRBD2 (5 bases). Germline V CDR1 and CDR2: SNHLY, FYNNEI. This CDR3 spans 16 amino acids. V was trimmed by 4 bases and J by 7 bases, leaving 20 bases between them. The CDR3 sequence is CASSVETGWMANEQFF. The CDR3 DNA reads as TGTGCCAGCAGTGTCGAGACGGGGTGGATGGCGAATGAGCAGTTCTTC.

The rearrangement joins TRBV5-5 to TRBJ1-6; 10 bases are a match to TRBD1. J lost 7 bases, V lost 0 bases, and 4 bases had no gene match. The CDR3 is 16 amino acids. The V gene's germline CDR1 is SGHKS and CDR2 YYEKEE (reference sequence). The chain's CDR3 is CASSLEGQGSNSPLHF. The CDR3, as DNA: TGTGCCAGCAGCTTGGAGGGACAGGGGTCGAATTCACCCCTCCACTTT.

This clonotype was seen at least ten times. This chain connects TRBV18 to TRBJ2-4; D gene ambiguous. In germline, CDR1 is KGHSH, CDR2 LQKENI. CDR3 size: 16 residues. With 3 bases removed from V and 0 bases from J, the gap between germline ends came to 12 bases. CDR3 protein: CASSPQQSIAKNIQYF. CDR3 DNA: TGTGCCAGCTCACCTCAACAGTCAATAGCCAAAAACATTCAGTACTTC.

Worth noting for this clonotype: An end of the junction does not agree with germline; a read error may underlie this. This chain uses TRBV18 with TRBJ1-2, with 8 positions matching TRBD1. CDR3 length equals 13 residues. The germline V gene has CDR1 KGHSH and CDR2 LQKENI. The CDR3 here is CASSPGQEPVSSF. CDR3 coding DNA: TGTGCCAGCTCACCGGGACAGGAACCAGTTTCCTCCTTC.

The chain combines TRBV27 with TRBJ1-1; TRBD1 is a possible D gene (6 bases). The V and J ends lost 0 bases and 5 bases respectively, with 13 bases between them. The CDR3 runs 15 residues. The V gene's germline CDR1 is MNHEY and CDR2 SMNVEV (reference sequence). In DNA, the CDR3 is TGTGCCAGCAGTTTATCGGGTCCAGGGGTTACTGAAGCTTTCTTT. Protein product: CASSLSGPGVTEAFF.

This clonotype has a handful of counts. The chain joins TRBV25-1 to TRBJ1-3; D gene ambiguous. V gave up 5 bases and J gave up 4 bases, with 15 bases separating them. Germline V gives CDR1 MGHDK, CDR2 SYGVNS. There are 15 residues in the CDR3. The CDR3 protein is CASSRFTGRGNTIYF. DNA of the CDR3: TGTGCCAGCAGTCGTTTTACCGGGAGAGGAAACACCATATATTTT.